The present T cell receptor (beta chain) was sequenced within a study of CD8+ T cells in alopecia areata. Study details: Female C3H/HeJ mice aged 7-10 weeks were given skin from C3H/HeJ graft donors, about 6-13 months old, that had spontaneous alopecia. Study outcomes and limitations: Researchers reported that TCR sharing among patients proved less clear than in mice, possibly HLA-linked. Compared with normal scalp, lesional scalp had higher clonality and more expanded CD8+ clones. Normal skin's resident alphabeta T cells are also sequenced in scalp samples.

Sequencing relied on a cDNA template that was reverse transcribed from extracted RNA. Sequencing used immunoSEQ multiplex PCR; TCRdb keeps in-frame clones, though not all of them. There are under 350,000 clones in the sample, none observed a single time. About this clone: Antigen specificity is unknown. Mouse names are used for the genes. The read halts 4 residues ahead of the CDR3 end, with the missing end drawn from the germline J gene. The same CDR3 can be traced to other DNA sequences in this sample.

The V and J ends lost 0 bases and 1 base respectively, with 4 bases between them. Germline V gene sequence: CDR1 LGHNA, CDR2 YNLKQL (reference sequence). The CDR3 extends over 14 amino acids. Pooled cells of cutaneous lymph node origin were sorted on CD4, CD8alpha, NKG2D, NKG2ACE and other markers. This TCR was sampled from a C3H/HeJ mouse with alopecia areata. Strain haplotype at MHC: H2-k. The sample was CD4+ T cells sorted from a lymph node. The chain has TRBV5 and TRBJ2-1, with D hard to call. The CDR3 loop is CASSQEQNYAEQFF. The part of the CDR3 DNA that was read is TGTGCCAGCAGCCAAGAACAGAACTATGCT.